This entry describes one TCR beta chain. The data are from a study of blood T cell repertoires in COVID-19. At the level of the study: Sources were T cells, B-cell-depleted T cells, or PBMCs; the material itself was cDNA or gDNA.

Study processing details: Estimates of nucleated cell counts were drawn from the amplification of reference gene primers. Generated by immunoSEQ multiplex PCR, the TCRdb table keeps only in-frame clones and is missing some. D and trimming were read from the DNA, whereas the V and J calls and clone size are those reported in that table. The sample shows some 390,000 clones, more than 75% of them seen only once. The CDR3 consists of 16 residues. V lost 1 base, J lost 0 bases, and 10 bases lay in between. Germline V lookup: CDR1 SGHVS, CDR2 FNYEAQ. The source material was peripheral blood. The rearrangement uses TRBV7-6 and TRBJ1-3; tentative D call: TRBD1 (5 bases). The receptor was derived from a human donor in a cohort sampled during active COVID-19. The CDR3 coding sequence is TGTGCCAGCAGCTTAGGACAGAGACACTCTGGAAACACCATATATTTT. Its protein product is CASSLGQRHSGNTIYF.